This T cell receptor beta chain was recorded in a study of T cell changes during pregnancy in multiple sclerosis (dated 2019 in TCRdb). For the wider study: In women with multiple sclerosis, the researchers looked at how the T cell repertoire shifted as pregnancy progressed.

Libraries came from the immunoSEQ multiplex PCR assay. TCRdb holds this immuneACCESS table with in-frame rearrangements only. Some clones are missing; in checked studies, unresolved V genes explain under half, and the rest has no known cause. Across this sample there are roughly 93,000 clones, with approximately 90% seen only once. Together, the top ten hold around 1.8% of the sample. Regarding this clone: Its recognized antigen is unknown. Per-base qualities were not stored, and no clone one base away is much larger.

From the germline V gene, CDR1 is SGHTA and CDR2 is FQGNSA. Unmatched junction bases come to 6, with V trimmed by 7 bases and J by 8 bases. The CDR3 contains 14 residues, cysteine and phenylalanine counted. CDR3 DNA is the only sequence kept; it has 42 bases, read in frame from the first base. Recombination joined TRBV7-2 with TRBJ2-1; 12 junctional bases match TRBD2. The material sequenced was peripheral blood, taken in the first trimester of pregnancy. This receptor was obtained from a female donor in good health, enrolled as a control in a pregnancy study. The bases are TGTGCCAGCAAGCTAGCGGGGGGGCCTGATGAGCAGTTCTTC. Its protein is CASKLAGGPDEQFF.